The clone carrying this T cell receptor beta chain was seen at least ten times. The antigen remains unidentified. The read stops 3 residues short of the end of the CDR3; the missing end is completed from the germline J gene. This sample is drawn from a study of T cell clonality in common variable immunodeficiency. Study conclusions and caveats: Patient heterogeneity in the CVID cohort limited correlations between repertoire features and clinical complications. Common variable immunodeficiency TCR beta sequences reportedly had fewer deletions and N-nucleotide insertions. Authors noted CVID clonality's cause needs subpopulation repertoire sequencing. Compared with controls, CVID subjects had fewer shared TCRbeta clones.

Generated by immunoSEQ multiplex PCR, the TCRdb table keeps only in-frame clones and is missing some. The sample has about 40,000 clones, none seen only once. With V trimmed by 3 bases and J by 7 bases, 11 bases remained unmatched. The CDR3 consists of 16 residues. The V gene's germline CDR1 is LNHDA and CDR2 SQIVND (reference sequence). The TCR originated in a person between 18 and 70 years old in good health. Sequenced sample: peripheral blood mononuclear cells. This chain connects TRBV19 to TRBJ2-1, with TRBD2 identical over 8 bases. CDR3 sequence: CASSMPGTSRYNEQFF. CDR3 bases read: TGTGCCAGTAGTATGCCCGGGACTAGTCGCTATAATGAG.